Listed here are 32 T cell receptor beta chains from one sample, sequenced in a study of blood T cell repertoires in COVID-19. Libraries were prepared by immunoSEQ multiplex PCR; TCRdb keeps only in-frame clonotypes and omits some of them. This table has some 200,000 clones, 80% to 90% appearing once. The source material was peripheral blood. The source of these receptors is a woman older than 75 with COVID-19, enrolled during active disease.

The CDR3, as DNA: TGTGCCAGCAGCTTAGGACAGGTCGTGGGGTCACCCCTCCACTTT. Translated: CASSLGQVVGSPLHF. V gene TRBV7-8 combines with J gene TRBJ1-6; D may be TRBD1 (6 bases). The CDR3 totals 15 residues. Between the trimmed V and J ends, which lost 1 base and 10 bases, there was a span of 14 bases. CDR1 is SGHVS, CDR2 FQNEAQ, per germline.

This rearrangement joins TRBV10-1 to TRBJ2-3; D gene ambiguous. Trimming left V 3 bases short and J 8 bases short, with 6 bases between. The CDR3 length is 11 residues. Germline CDR1 reads WNHNN; CDR2 reads SYGVQD (reference sequence). DNA for the CDR3: TGCGCCAGCAGTGATGAGTTTACGCAGTATTTT. This translates into CASSDEFTQYF.

V gene TRBV19 combines with J gene TRBJ1-6, with a possible D match to TRBD1 (6 bases). The CDR3 extends over 15 amino acids. V dropped 6 bases and J dropped 9 bases, with 18 bases sitting between them. Germline V gene lookup returns CDR1 LNHDA and CDR2 SQIVND (reference sequence). The CDR3: CASRDRSFGSSPLHF. CDR3 coding DNA: TGTGCCAGTAGGGACAGATCCTTTGGGAGTTCACCCCTCCACTTT.

The chain has TRBV9 and TRBJ1-1; 9 nucleotides line up with TRBD1. In germline, CDR1 is SGDLS, CDR2 YYNGEE. Trimming at V came to 0 bases and at J to 1 base, leaving 4 bases not matched to a gene. CDR3 length equals 16 residues. As DNA, the CDR3 is TGTGCCAGCAGCGTAGGGGACAGGGTACAGAACACTGAAGCTTTCTTT. It translates to CASSVGDRVQNTEAFF. The full variable domain, its missing parts supplied by reference TRBV9 and TRBJ1-1, is DSGVTQTPKHLITATGQRVTLRCSPRSGDLSVYWYQQSLDQGLQFLIQYYNGEERAKGNILERFSAQQFPDLHSELNLSSLELGDSALYFCASSVGDRVQNTEAFFGQGTRLTVV.

The table lists this clone with a few counts. The chain links TRBV25-1 to TRBJ2-1; D might be TRBD2 (5 bases). V shed 4 bases and J shed 10 bases, with 11 bases lying between them. Germline assignment: CDR1 MGHDK and CDR2 SYGVNS. This CDR3 has 12 amino acids. This CDR3 reads CASSAYREEQFF. CDR3 nucleotides: TGTGCCAGCAGTGCCTACCGGGAAGAGCAGTTCTTC.

V usage is TRBV19 and J usage is TRBJ2-5, with TRBD2 matching over 11 bases. Trimming cost V 6 bases and J 5 bases; bases outside gene matches: 8. Germline CDR1 LNHDA, CDR2 SQIVND (reference sequence). This CDR3 spans 15 amino acids. CDR3 in amino acids: CASRDSGGAGETQYF. DNA for the CDR3: TGTGCCAGTAGGGATAGCGGGGGGGCCGGGGAGACCCAGTACTTC.

Comment on this clone: An end of the junction does not agree with germline; a read error may underlie this. The CDR3 DNA reads as TGCGCCAGCAGCTGGATTAGCGGGGGGAACCCCGGGGAGCTGTTTTTT. As protein: CASSWISGGNPGELFF. This sequence joins TRBV5-1 and TRBJ2-2, with TRBD2 matching 10 bases. The length of the CDR3 is 16 residues. Germline V CDR1 and CDR2: SGHRS, YFSETQ.

The chain links TRBV27 to TRBJ1-5, with D perhaps TRBD1 (6 bases). The CDR3 consists of 14 residues. The germline gives CDR1 MNHEY, CDR2 SMNVEV (reference sequence). Trimming left V 6 bases short and J 2 bases short, with 11 bases between. CDR3 loop: CASSPDRGNQPQHF. The CDR3 DNA follows: TGTGCCAGCAGCCCGGACAGAGGCAATCAGCCCCAGCATTTT.

V is TRBV11-2 and J is TRBJ2-7, with D unclear. The CDR3 totals 13 residues. Germline V gene sequence: CDR1 SGHAT, CDR2 FQNNGV. V shed 7 bases and J shed 3 bases, with 13 bases lying between them. The CDR3 DNA reads TGTGCCAGCACCTGGAATCAGCGCTACGAGCAGTACGTC. This codes for CASTWNQRYEQYV.

The genes are TRBV7-2 and TRBJ1-2; D unresolved. The germline V and J ends were trimmed by 4 bases and 4 bases, with 10 bases remaining between them. Germline V gives CDR1 SGHTA, CDR2 FQGNSA. The CDR3 sequence is 13 residues long. CDR3 nucleotide sequence: TGTGCCAGCAGCTCGAACTCGTTCTATGGCTACACCTTC. This translates into CASSSNSFYGYTF. The variable domain in full, with the rest retrieved from reference TRBV7-2 and TRBJ1-2, is GAGVSQSPSNKVTEKGKDVELRCDPISGHTALYWYRQSLGQGLEFLIYFQGNSAPDKSGLPSDRFSAERTGGSVSTLTIQRTQQEDSAVYLCASSSNSFYGYTFGSGTRLTVV.

V gene TRBV27 combines with J gene TRBJ2-3; 12 bases are a match to TRBD2. CDR3 length: 16 residues. Germline CDR1 is MNHEY and CDR2 is SMNVEV (reference sequence). The ends lost 7 bases at V and 3 bases at J; junction bases unmatched: 8. The CDR3: CASKALAGGQTDTQYF. The CDR3 coding sequence is TGTGCCAGCAAGGCGCTAGCGGGGGGGCAAACAGATACGCAGTATTTT.

The chain is built from TRBV28 and TRBJ2-2; D gene unclear. This CDR3 is 13 amino acids long. V was trimmed by 7 bases and J by 0 bases, leaving 6 bases between them. Germline V gene lookup returns CDR1 MDHEN and CDR2 SYDVKM. This CDR3 reads CASTSPNTGELFF. In DNA, the CDR3 is TGTGCCAGCACTTCTCCGAACACCGGGGAGCTGTTTTTT.

The chain couples TRBV5-1 to TRBJ2-2; D unresolved. Germline V gene data show CDR1 as SGHRS and CDR2 as YFSETQ. V was shortened by 0 bases and J by 4 bases, with 10 bases between the two germline ends. This CDR3 has 15 amino acids. The CDR3 coding sequence is TGCGCCAGCAGCTTGGTACCCGGCGGCACCGGGGAGCTGTTTTTT. Amino acid sequence: CASSLVPGGTGELFF.

V gene TRBV6-5 combines with J gene TRBJ2-2; possibly TRBD2 for D (6 bases). The CDR3 is 15 residues long. Trimming cost V 6 bases and J 5 bases, with 16 bases left between them. Looked up from germline, CDR1 is MNHEY and CDR2 is SVGAGI. CDR3 DNA sequence: TGTGCCAGCAGCACACCGGGACTGCGGACCGGGGAGCTGTTTTTT. It codes for CASSTPGLRTGELFF.

J is TRBJ2-1 and V is TRBV19; TRBD1 agrees at 9 bases. This CDR3 has 16 amino acids. V shed 6 bases, J shed 3 bases, and the junction held 9 bases outside the gene matches. The V gene's germline CDR1 is LNHDA and CDR2 SQIVND (reference sequence). The CDR3 loop is CASSPSGTGYYNEQFF. In DNA, the CDR3 is TGTGCCAGTAGCCCGTCGGGGACAGGGTACTACAATGAGCAGTTCTTC.

CDR3 loop: CASSYVSGGAVDIQYF. The CDR3 coding sequence is TGTGCCAGCAGTTACGTTAGCGGGGGGGCCGTTGACATTCAGTACTTC. V is TRBV6-2 or TRBV6-3 and J is TRBJ2-4, with TRBD2 matching 11 bases. Germline CDR1 and CDR2: MNHEY and SVGEGT. This CDR3 is 16 amino acids long. Trimming cost V 2 bases and J 8 bases; bases outside gene matches: 8.

This clone was seen just once. The CDR3, as DNA: TGTGCCAGCAGCCAAGGGACAGGGGAGGGCGGTATGAACACTGAAGCTTTCTTT. Its translation is CASSQGTGEGGMNTEAFF. V usage is TRBV4-2 and J usage is TRBJ1-1, with 9 bases aligning to TRBD1. This CDR3 spans 18 amino acids. Germline V CDR1 and CDR2: LGHNA, YNFKEQ. V trimming: 1 base; J trimming: 0 bases; junction bases outside the gene matches: 9.

This sequence joins TRBV18 and TRBJ2-3, with 11 bases lining up with TRBD1. In germline, CDR1 is KGHSH, CDR2 LQKENI. The length of the CDR3 is 16 residues. The trim removed 3 bases at V and 4 bases at J, leaving 6 bases unmatched. In DNA form, the CDR3 reads TGTGCCAGCTCACCCCGAGGGACAGGGGGTGCAGATACGCAGTATTTT. The encoded protein is CASSPRGTGGADTQYF.

The rearrangement links TRBV19 to TRBJ1-6; TRBD1 might be the D (6 bases). CDR3 length: 14 residues. The germline gives CDR1 LNHDA, CDR2 SQIVND (reference sequence). V lost 7 bases and J 7 bases, leaving 14 bases between the germline ends. This CDR3 reads CASKETGLNSPLHF. CDR3 nucleotide sequence: TGTGCCAGTAAGGAGACAGGCCTAAATTCACCCCTCCACTTT.

The J gene is TRBJ1-3, the V gene TRBV19, with D tentatively TRBD1 (6 bases). The germline gives CDR1 LNHDA, CDR2 SQIVND (reference sequence). The CDR3 loop spans 17 amino acids. Trimming left V 2 bases short and J 0 bases short, with 14 bases between. The CDR3 sequence: CASSIRGTEISGNTIYF. The CDR3 bases are TGTGCCAGTAGTATAAGGGGGACGGAAATCTCTGGAAACACCATATATTTT.

The chain links TRBV18 to TRBJ2-7, with 11 bases that match TRBD2. V shed 3 bases and J 0 bases; nucleotides not matched to a gene: 1. This CDR3 is built from 15 residues. Germline lookup yields CDR1 KGHSH and CDR2 LQKENI. The CDR3 is CASSPGLADSYEQYV. For the CDR3, the DNA is TGTGCCAGCTCACCGGGACTAGCGGACTCCTACGAGCAGTACGTC.

This clone was counted between two and nine times. The J gene is TRBJ2-7, the V gene TRBV2; the match to TRBD1 covers 8 bases. The V gene's germline CDR1 is SNHLY and CDR2 FYNNEI. With V trimmed by 4 bases and J by 2 bases, 7 bases remained unmatched. The CDR3 is 15 residues long. Here the CDR3 reads CASSGGGQGPYEQYF. CDR3 DNA sequence: TGTGCCAGCAGTGGTGGAGGACAGGGTCCCTACGAGCAGTACTTC.

V and J are TRBV28 and TRBJ1-5, with D unresolved. Germline lookup yields CDR1 MDHEN and CDR2 SYDVKM. The CDR3 loop spans 13 amino acids. V lost 6 bases and J 4 bases, leaving 10 bases between the germline ends. CDR3 sequence (DNA): TGTGCCAGCAGAAGACTCCAGAATCAGCCCCAGCATTTT. As protein: CASRRLQNQPQHF.

The chain joins TRBV7-3 to TRBJ2-2; the match to TRBD2 covers 9 bases. The germline V gene encodes CDR1 SGHTA and CDR2 FQGTGA. CDR3 length: 16 residues. Trimming took 3 bases from V and 3 from J; bases not matched to a gene: 5. CDR3 DNA: TGTGCCAGCAGCTTGATTAGCGGGGGTTACACCGGGGAGCTGTTTTTT. Its translation is CASSLISGGYTGELFF.

The rearrangement joins TRBV23-1 to TRBJ2-1, with D maybe TRBD2 (7 bases). TRBV23-1 is designated an ORF whose function remains uncertain. Trimming shortened V by 3 bases and J by 2 bases, and 14 bases separated the two germline ends. The CDR3 runs to 16 residues. The CDR3 DNA is TGCGCCAGCAGTCACCCCTCGGGGGGCCCCTACAATGAGCAGTTCTTC. Translation: CASSHPSGGPYNEQFF.

The genes are TRBV7-8 and TRBJ2-5; tentatively, D is TRBD1 (6 bases). This CDR3 is built from 14 residues. Trimming cost V 5 bases and J 0 bases, with 10 bases left between them. Germline loops: CDR1 SGHVS, CDR2 FQNEAQ. The CDR3 spells CASSPGQNQETQYF. The CDR3 region has the DNA TGTGCCAGCAGCCCGGGACAAAACCAAGAGACCCAGTACTTC.

The chain has TRBV7-9 and TRBJ2-7, with D perhaps matching TRBD1 (6 bases). The V and J ends lost 5 bases and 2 bases respectively, with 19 bases between them. In germline, CDR1 is SEHNR, CDR2 FQNEAQ (reference sequence). The CDR3 length is 16 residues. CDR3 DNA sequence: TGTGCCAGCAGCGACCCCGGGACAACAAAAGCCTACGAGCAGTACTTC. Amino acid sequence: CASSDPGTTKAYEQYF.

The chain combines TRBV6-5 with TRBJ1-2; D call uncertain. The CDR3 consists of 13 residues. Germline-derived CDR1 and CDR2 are MNHEY and SVGAGI. Trimming stripped 2 bases from V and 2 bases from J, with 6 bases between. The CDR3 region has the DNA TGTGCCAGCAGTTACGGCAGGAACTATGGCTACACCTTC. This sequence encodes CASSYGRNYGYTF.

The chain links TRBV5-1 to TRBJ1-2; D possibly corresponds to TRBD1 (6 bases). Germline-derived CDR1 and CDR2 are SGHRS and YFSETQ. V lost 0 bases to trimming and J lost 8 bases, with 14 bases between them. This CDR3 is 14 amino acids long. CDR3 DNA: TGCGCCAGCAGCTTGGCCGGCCAGGGGCACGGCTACACCTTC. This encodes CASSLAGQGHGYTF.

The CDR3 loop reads CASSETPGNEKLFF. In nucleotides, the CDR3 is TGCGCCAGCAGTGAAACGCCGGGTAATGAAAAACTGTTTTTT. The chain uses TRBV10-2 and TRBJ1-4; D is undetermined. The V gene lost 3 bases and the J gene lost 4 bases, with 9 bases spanning the gap. In germline, CDR1 is WSHSY, CDR2 SAAADI. This CDR3 contains 14 residues.

The count of this clone is one. Germline and junction disagree at one end, which may indicate a read error. The J gene is TRBJ2-1, the V gene TRBV7-3; D is possibly TRBD1 (5 bases). Germline CDR1 reads SGHTA; CDR2 reads FQGTGA. CDR3 length: 13 residues. The CDR3 nucleotides are TGTGCCAGCAGCAAAACCCCGGGCAGGGCGATTCTCTTC. As protein: CASSKTPGRAILF.

The chain links TRBV19 to TRBJ1-5; no reliable D call. The CDR3 is 16 amino acids. CDR1 is LNHDA and CDR2 is SQIVND in the germline V gene (reference sequence). The germline V and J ends were trimmed by 1 base and 4 bases, with 14 bases remaining between them. The CDR3 sequence: CASSIARGILNQPQHF. CDR3 DNA: TGTGCCAGTAGTATAGCGAGAGGGATCTTAAATCAGCCCCAGCATTTT.